Following are 14 T cell receptor beta chains from one sample sequenced in a study of T-cell memory formation after mild COVID-19. TCRdb used MiXCR to reprocess the 5' RACE reads, holding one entry per CDR3 protein. The repertoire holds around 300,000 distinct CDR3 sequences, with over 10% as singletons. The sample was PBMCs or a T cell subset sorted from them (not recorded which). These receptors came from a man aged 18 to 29 who had mild COVID-19 (a few samples of this study predate the infection). Cell type and time point are not known.

The DNA for the CDR3 is TGCGCCAGCAGCCTTTGGGGGGGGAGTATGAACACTGAAGCTTTCTTT. Its translation: CASSLWGGSMNTEAFF. V and J are TRBV5-1 and TRBJ1-1; tentatively, D is TRBD1 (5 bases). CDR1 is SGHRS and CDR2 is YFSETQ in the germline V gene. The V end was cut by 4 bases, the J end by 0 bases, with 16 bases between. This CDR3 has 16 amino acids.

The chain uses TRBV29-1 and TRBJ2-2; the D gene could be TRBD1 or TRBD2 (5 bases each). The V and J ends lost 7 bases and 5 bases respectively, with 17 bases between them. Per the germline V gene, CDR1 is SQVTM and CDR2 is ANQGSEA. This CDR3 comprises 14 residues. CDR3 loop: CSASRDGRTGELFF. CDR3 DNA sequence: TGCAGCGCGTCCCGGGACGGGCGAACCGGGGAGCTGTTTTTT.

This clonotype was observed a few times. The rearrangement joins TRBV9 to TRBJ1-1; no reliable D call. Trimming took off 2 bases at V and 3 bases at J, with 14 bases between the two ends. The germline V gene encodes CDR1 SGDLS and CDR2 YYNGEE. The CDR3 is 15 amino acids. CDR3 nucleotides: TGTGCCAGCAGCGTGGATGGGTACGGGGACACTGAAGCTTTCTTT. As protein: CASSVDGYGDTEAFF. The full variable domain, with the rest looked up from reference TRBV9 and TRBJ1-1, is DSGVTQTPKHLITATGQRVTLRCSPRSGDLSVYWYQQSLDQGLQFLIQYYNGEERAKGNILERFSAQQFPDLHSELNLSSLELGDSALYFCASSVDGYGDTEAFFGQGTRLTVV.

This clonotype turned up a few times. The V gene is TRBV6-5, the J gene TRBJ2-3; D remains ambiguous. Trimming pared 5 bases from V and 4 bases from J, leaving 25 bases between. Germline CDR1 MNHEY, CDR2 SVGAGI. The CDR3 runs 18 residues. CDR3 bases: TGTGCCAGCAGTAAGGCCTGGGGATGGGTCTCGTGGGCAGATACGCAGTATTTT. Its translation is CASSKAWGWVSWADTQYF.

This clonotype was detected a few times. The chain links TRBV2 to TRBJ2-1; perhaps TRBD2 as D (6 bases). Germline values: CDR1 SNHLY, CDR2 FYNNEI. Trimming removed 4 bases from V and 10 bases from J, with 14 bases in between. This CDR3 is 13 amino acids long. The CDR3 DNA reads TGTGCCAGCAGTGGGGGGGTTCTCTCGGAGCAGTTCTTC. It specifies CASSGGVLSEQFF.

This clonotype has only a few counts. Here the CDR3 reads CSARPQPDTQYF. The CDR3 nucleotides read TGCAGTGCTAGACCCCAGCCAGATACGCAGTATTTT. The V call is TRBV20-1, the J call TRBJ2-3, with D unresolved. Germline V lookup: CDR1 DFQATT, CDR2 SNEGSKA (reference sequence). V was shortened by 2 bases and J by 4 bases, with 7 bases between the two germline ends. This CDR3 contains 12 residues.

The chain recombines TRBV4-2 with TRBJ2-1; the match to TRBD2 covers 10 bases. This CDR3 is built from 17 residues. V was pared by 0 bases and J by 4 bases, with 6 bases of the junction left unmatched. Germline values: CDR1 LGHNA, CDR2 YNFKEQ. The CDR3 region is CASSQEDSGGRYNEQFF. CDR3 nucleotide sequence: TGTGCCAGCAGCCAAGAAGATAGCGGGGGGCGTTACAATGAGCAGTTCTTC.

This clonotype has just a few counts. The V gene is TRBV6-2 or TRBV6-3, the J gene TRBJ2-4; TRBD2 agrees at 8 bases. CDR3 size: 12 residues. From germline, CDR1 is MNHEY and CDR2 SVGEGT. The V and J ends lost 6 bases and 16 bases, in that order; junction bases with no gene match: 11. This CDR3 reads CASSPLPGLVYF. CDR3 nucleotides: TGTGCCAGCAGCCCCCTTCCGGGACTAGTCTACTTC.

The DNA of the CDR3 is TGTGCCAGCAGTGTGGGGGGGTCGGATACGCAGTATTTT. This translates into CASSVGGSDTQYF. J is TRBJ2-3 and V is TRBV12-3 or TRBV12-4; 7 positions match TRBD2. CDR3 length: 13 residues. With V trimmed by 5 bases and J by 6 bases, 5 bases remained unmatched.

This clonotype was detected a few times. The V gene is TRBV20-1, the J gene TRBJ2-7, with a tentative D call TRBD1 (5 bases). The germline gives CDR1 DFQATT, CDR2 SNEGSKA (reference sequence). The CDR3 has 14 residues. Deletions cut 6 bases from V and 0 bases from J, with 15 bases between. The CDR3 coding sequence is TGCAGTGCCGGTACAGGTCGCCTCTCCTACGAGCAGTACTTC. Translating it yields CSAGTGRLSYEQYF.

This chain links TRBV20-1 with TRBJ2-7; 11 positions agree with TRBD1. The CDR3 runs to 13 residues. Germline CDR1 is DFQATT and CDR2 is SNEGSKA (reference sequence). After removal of 1 base from V and 7 bases from J, the junction contained 3 bases not matched to a gene. The CDR3 here is CSARGTGGREQYF. CDR3 nucleotide sequence: TGCAGTGCTAGAGGGACAGGGGGCCGAGAGCAGTACTTC.

This chain uses TRBV29-1 with TRBJ2-3; D unresolved. This CDR3 comprises 15 residues. Trimming took off 0 bases at V and 0 bases at J, with 10 bases between the two ends. Per germline, CDR1 SQVTM and CDR2 ANQGSEA. In DNA, the CDR3 is TGCAGCGTTGAAGATCTTGGCAGAAGCACAGATACGCAGTATTTT. Translated: CSVEDLGRSTDTQYF.

The CDR3 spells CAISAGAYEQYF. The CDR3, as DNA: TGTGCCATCAGCGCAGGAGCCTACGAGCAGTACTTC. V and J are TRBV10-3 and TRBJ2-7; D remains ambiguous. V lost 6 bases to trimming and J lost 2 bases, with 8 bases between them. The V gene's germline CDR1 is ENHRY and CDR2 SYGVKD. The CDR3 totals 12 residues.

This sequence joins TRBV5-1 and TRBJ2-7, with TRBD2 as a possible D gene (7 bases). This CDR3 comprises 14 residues. CDR1 SGHRS and CDR2 YFSETQ come from the germline V gene. Trimming took off 0 bases at V and 1 base at J, with 8 bases between the two ends. The CDR3 here is CASSLEGGSYEQYV. The CDR3 DNA reads as TGCGCCAGCAGCTTGGAGGGGGGGTCCTACGAGCAGTACGTC.